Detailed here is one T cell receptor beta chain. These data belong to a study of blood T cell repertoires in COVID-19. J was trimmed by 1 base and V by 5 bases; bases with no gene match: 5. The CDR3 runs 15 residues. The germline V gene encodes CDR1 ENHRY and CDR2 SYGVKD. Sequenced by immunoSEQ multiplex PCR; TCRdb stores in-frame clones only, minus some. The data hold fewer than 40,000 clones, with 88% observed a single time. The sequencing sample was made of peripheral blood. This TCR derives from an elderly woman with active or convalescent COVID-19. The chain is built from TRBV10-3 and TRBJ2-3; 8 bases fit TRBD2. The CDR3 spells CAISPGGIGTDTQYF. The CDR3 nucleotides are TGTGCCATCAGTCCGGGGGGGATAGGCACAGATACGCAGTATTTT.